These T cell receptor beta chains were read from a single sample in a study of human T cells and chemical hapten exposure. TCRdb re-called the RACE reads with MiXCR, one entry per CDR3 protein. In the table there are 380,000 or so distinct CDR3 sequences, about 5% of which are singletons. Sequencing was performed on whole blood, taken in connection with sensitization to the hapten diphenylcyclopropenone (DPC). These receptors originate from a woman under 30 with alopecia areata. Some clones in this sample may be carry-over from other donors' samples. The CDR3 runs from the conserved cysteine through the conserved F or W. D genes are given only for firm matches. Expanded clones are given a class, and other clones once, few, many or no size at all.

>TRBJ2-7|NA|TRBV9|NA
TGTGCCAGCAGCGTAAGCAGGTTCGGGAACGAGCAGTACTTC
CASSVSRFGNEQYF
>TRBJ2-7|NA|TRBV12-3/TRBV12-4|many
TGTGCCAGCAGTCGGGGAAGGTACGAGCAGTACTTC
CASSRGRYEQYF
>TRBJ1-1|TRBD1|TRBV6-5|many
TGTGCCAGCAGTTACGGGACAGGGCATGGAACTGAAGCTTTCTTT
CASSYGTGHGTEAFF
>TRBJ2-3|NA|TRBV9|many
TGTGCCAGCAGCGTAGAAGGTCCCGTCACAGATACGCAGTATTTT
CASSVEGPVTDTQYF
>TRBJ2-7|TRBD2|TRBV12-3/TRBV12-4|NA
TGTGCCAGCAGTTTAGGAACTAGCGGTTTTTACGAGCAGTACTTC
CASSLGTSGFYEQYF
>TRBJ1-4|NA|TRBV7-9|few
TGTGCCAGCAGCTGGGACGGAAGCCCTGAAAAACTGTTTTTT
CASSWDGSPEKLFF
>TRBJ2-7|TRBD1|TRBV20-1|many
TGCAGTACGAGAACGGACAGGGACTACGAGCAGTACTTC
CSTRTDRDYEQYF
>TRBJ2-2|NA|TRBV7-9|few
TGTGCCAGCAGCTCACTCTCCGGGGGTACCGGGGAGCTGTTTTTT
CASSSLSGGTGELFF
>TRBJ1-2|TRBD1|TRBV10-3|few
TGTGCCATCAGGGGGGGACAGGGAGACCGTTGGGATGGCTACACCTTC
CAIRGGQGDRWDGYTF
>TRBJ1-1|TRBD1|TRBV20-1|few
TGCAGTGCCCCAGGGGGGGGCACTGAAGCTTTCTTT
CSAPGGGTEAFF
>TRBJ2-5|TRBD1|TRBV29-1|many
TGCAGCGTTTTGACAGGGGCAGAGACCCAGTACTTC
CSVLTGAETQYF
>TRBJ1-4|NA|TRBV6-1|NA
TGTGCCATCCTGGGAGGTGCGGATGAAAAACTGTTTTTT
CAILGGADEKLFF
>TRBJ2-5|NA|TRBV10-3|NA
TGTGCCACCCGAGCGGATCAAGAGACCCAGTACTTC
CATRADQETQYF
>TRBJ2-1|NA|TRBV6-2/TRBV6-3|NA
TGTGCCAGCAGTTACGGGGGACTTGCGGGCTCCTACAATGAGCAGTTCTTC
CASSYGGLAGSYNEQFF
>TRBJ2-7|NA|TRBV6-2/TRBV6-3|NA
TGTGCCAGCAATGCGAAAGGCGAGCAGTACTTC
CASNAKGEQYF
>TRBJ1-1|TRBD1|TRBV28|many
TGTGCCAGCAGTTTTATCGGCGGGACAGGGGTCACTGAAGCTTTCTTT
CASSFIGGTGVTEAFF
>TRBJ1-3|TRBD1|TRBV13|many
TGTGCCAGCAGCTTAGGCATGACAGGGGGCCGAAACACCATATATTTT
CASSLGMTGGRNTIYF
>TRBJ2-7|NA|TRBV6-6|many
TGTGCCAGCAGTAAACAATACTCGTGGGAGCAGTACTTC
CASSKQYSWEQYF
>TRBJ2-3|NA|TRBV2|many
TGTGCCAGCAGTGAAGCCTTACTCCGCCTAACAGATACGCAGTATTTT
CASSEALLRLTDTQYF
>TRBJ2-3|NA|TRBV6-6|many
TGTGCCAGCAGTTACTCGGGGGGCCGGCGGGATACGCAGTATTTT
CASSYSGGRRDTQYF
>TRBJ2-3|TRBD2|TRBV9|NA
TGTGCCAGCAGCATTAGCGGGGCCCCGGATACGCAGTATTTT
CASSISGAPDTQYF
>TRBJ2-2|TRBD2|TRBV24-1|many
TGTGCCGCCACCGGGGGGGCCCCCAACACCGGGGAGCTGTTTTTT
CAATGGAPNTGELFF
>TRBJ2-5|NA|TRBV6-2/TRBV6-3|NA
TGTGCCAGCAGTTACGCGCCCGGAGGTCAAGAGACCCAGTACTTC
CASSYAPGGQETQYF
>TRBJ1-2|NA|TRBV11-2|many
TGTGCCAGCAGCTTAGACCGGGCCTGGCTAAGGGACTATGGCTACACCTTC
CASSLDRAWLRDYGYTF
>TRBJ1-2|NA|TRBV12-3/TRBV12-4|many
TGTGCCAGCAGTCCGAGGGACGGAGGAGCCTATGGCTACACCTTC
CASSPRDGGAYGYTF
>TRBJ2-1|TRBD1|TRBV2|many
TGTGCCAGCAGTCAACAGGGGGGCTCCTACAATGAGCAGTTCTTC
CASSQQGGSYNEQFF
>TRBJ1-3|NA|TRBV6-5|few
TGTGCCAGCAGTTACGGGCCCTCTGGAAACACCATATATTTT
CASSYGPSGNTIYF
>TRBJ2-7|NA|TRBV6-2/TRBV6-3|NA
TGTGCCAGCAGCCGAAGGATGGGGACTGTTTACTACGAGCAGTACTTC
CASSRRMGTVYYEQYF
>TRBJ1-2|NA|TRBV3-1|many
TGTGCCAGCAGCCAGAGCAGGGATGGCTACACCTTC
CASSQSRDGYTF
>TRBJ2-7|NA|TRBV6-2/TRBV6-3|many
TGTGCCAGCAGATCCACCGGGACGGGGAAGGGATACGAGCAGTACTTC
CASRSTGTGKGYEQYF
>TRBJ2-2|NA|TRBV5-5|many
TGTGCCAGCAGCTTGTTGGCAGATGACACCGGGGAGCTGTTTTTT
CASSLLADDTGELFF
>TRBJ2-5|NA|TRBV6-6|many
TGTGCCAGCAGTTACCATCTCTGGGGAGAGACCCAGTACTTC
CASSYHLWGETQYF
>TRBJ1-1|TRBD1|TRBV6-5|few
TGTGCCAGCAGTTACTCATTACAGGGGATCACTGAAGCTTTCTTT
CASSYSLQGITEAFF
>TRBJ1-1|NA|TRBV7-2|few
TGTGCCAGCAGCTTACGGTTCGGGACGCAACGCTATGAAGCTTTCTTT
CASSLRFGTQRYEAFF
>TRBJ1-1|NA|TRBV10-2|NA
TGCGCCAGCGGACTCCAGGGGAACACTGAAGCTTTCTTT
CASGLQGNTEAFF
>TRBJ2-5|NA|TRBV7-2|NA
TGTGCCAGCAGCTTAGCCGCCCAGGGGGGAGTGACCCAGTACTTC
CASSLAAQGGVTQYF
>TRBJ2-7|NA|TRBV28|few
TGTGCCAGCAGATCTCGGACCGCTACCCCCTACGAGCAGTACTTC
CASRSRTATPYEQYF
>TRBJ2-5|TRBD2|TRBV5-6|many
TGTGCCAGCAGCTTGCTGCGGGGGGTTGTGGAGACCCAGTACTTC
CASSLLRGVVETQYF
>TRBJ1-1|NA|TRBV13|NA
TGTGCCAGCAGCTCAGGACCGGGGGTGAACACTGAAGCTTTCTTT
CASSSGPGVNTEAFF
>TRBJ2-3|TRBD1|TRBV10-3|many
TGTGCCATCGGGGGGACAGGGGCCGTGGTAGATACGCAGTATTTT
CAIGGTGAVVDTQYF